Listed below are T cell receptor beta chains from one sample, sequenced in a study of shared clonotypes between healthy human individuals. Method: immunoSEQ multiplex PCR; TCRdb's copy keeps in-frame clones and lacks some. The sample shows roughly 500,000 clones, around 95% of them seen only once. The sequencing input was naive CD4+ T cells sorted from blood. Every receptor here comes from a young woman in good health. CDR3s include the opening cysteine and the closing phenylalanine or tryptophan.

TRBJ2-5 | TRBV5-1 | CASRTGSQETQYF
TRBJ2-2 | TRBV19 | CASNRPSGSENTGELFF
TRBJ1-3 | TRBV5-1 | CASSFQGDGNTIYF
TRBJ2-7 | TRBV28 | CASSSLGLAGGSSYEQYF
TRBJ2-6 | TRBV27 | CASKVPGANVLTF
TRBJ2-5 | TRBV5-1 | CASSRGGAEETQYF
TRBJ1-1 | TRBV10-3 | CAISESWTDEAFF
TRBJ2-1 | TRBV10-1 | CASGTQGADEQFF
TRBJ2-3 | TRBV19 | CASHSGRRWDTHKVTQYF
TRBJ2-7 | TRBV5-1 | CASSRLRDASSYEQYF